This T cell receptor beta chain originates from a study of T cell clones after liver transplantation. Sequenced by immunoSEQ multiplex PCR; TCRdb stores in-frame clones only, minus some. The sample has roughly 65,000 clones, almost 95% seen once; the top ten hold roughly 0.98%. Germline loops: CDR1 KGHSH, CDR2 LQKENI. After removal of 5 bases from V and 8 bases from J, the junction contained 8 bases not matched to a gene. The CDR3 totals 15 residues. The chain uses TRBV18 and TRBJ1-6, with 8 nucleotides matching TRBD1. The clonotype was recovered from a human patient who received a liver transplant. Some T cells may be transferred from the graft donor. The sample in question was CD4+ T cells from blood, obtained approximately 25 months after liver transplant. DNA for the CDR3: TGTGCCAGCTCATTTCGGACAGGGAGGGATTCACCCCTCCACTTT. As protein: CASSFRTGRDSPLHF.